This TCR beta chain was profiled in a study of T cell responses to AZD1222 COVID-19 vaccine. Study-wide points: After two AZD1222 doses, spike-specific TCR breadth and depth rose versus day 0. White British donors predominated, females outnumbered males, and clonal diversity was possibly underestimated. Spike-wide vaccine-associated CD4 TCRs dominated at 160-218 and 743-854. After the peak T cell response, and only then, were repertoires sampled.

Regarding this clone: Antigen unknown.

Germline CDR1 and CDR2: LNHDA and SQIVND (reference sequence). Trimming took 6 bases from V and 0 from J, leaving 9 bases between them. The CDR3 has 15 residues. Generated by immunoSEQ multiplex PCR, the TCRdb table keeps only in-frame clones and is missing some. This sample has roughly 180,000 clones, with about 90% found just once. This chain joins TRBV19 and TRBJ2-6; D not resolved. This TCR was sampled from an adult in good health. Source: peripheral blood, taken on day 0 of AZD1222 vaccination. The CDR3 DNA reads as TGTGCCAGTAGCCCTCACCACTCTGGGGCCAACGTCCTGACTTTC. Protein sequence: CASSPHHSGANVLTF.